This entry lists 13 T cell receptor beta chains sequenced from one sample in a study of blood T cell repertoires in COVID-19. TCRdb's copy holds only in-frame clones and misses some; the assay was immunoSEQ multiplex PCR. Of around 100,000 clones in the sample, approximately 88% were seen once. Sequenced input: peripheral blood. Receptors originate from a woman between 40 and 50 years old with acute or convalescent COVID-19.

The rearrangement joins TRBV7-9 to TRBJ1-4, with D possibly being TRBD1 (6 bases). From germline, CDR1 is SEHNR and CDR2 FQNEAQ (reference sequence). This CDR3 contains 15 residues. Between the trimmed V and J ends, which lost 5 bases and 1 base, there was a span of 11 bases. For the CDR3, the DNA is TGTGCCAGCAGCCTCCGGGACAAAACTAATGAAAAACTGTTTTTT. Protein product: CASSLRDKTNEKLFF. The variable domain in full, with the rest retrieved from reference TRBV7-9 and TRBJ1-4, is DTGVSQNPRHKITKRGQNVTFRCDPISEHNRLYWYRQTLGQGPEFLTYFQNEAQLEKSRLLSDRFSAERPKGSFSTLEIQRTEQGDSAMYLCASSLRDKTNEKLFFGSGTQLSVL.

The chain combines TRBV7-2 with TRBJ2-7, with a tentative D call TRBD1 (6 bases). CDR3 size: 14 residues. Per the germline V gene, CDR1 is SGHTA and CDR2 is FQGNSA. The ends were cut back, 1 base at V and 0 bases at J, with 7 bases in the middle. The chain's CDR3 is CASSLDRDSYEQYF. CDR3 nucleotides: TGTGCCAGCAGCTTAGACAGGGACTCCTACGAGCAGTACTTC.

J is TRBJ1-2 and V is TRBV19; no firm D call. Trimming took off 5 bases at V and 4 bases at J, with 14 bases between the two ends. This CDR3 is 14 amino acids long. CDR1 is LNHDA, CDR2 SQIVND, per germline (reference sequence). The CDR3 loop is CASSFTYTGYGYTF. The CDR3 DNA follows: TGTGCCAGTAGTTTCACGTATACTGGCTATGGCTACACCTTC.

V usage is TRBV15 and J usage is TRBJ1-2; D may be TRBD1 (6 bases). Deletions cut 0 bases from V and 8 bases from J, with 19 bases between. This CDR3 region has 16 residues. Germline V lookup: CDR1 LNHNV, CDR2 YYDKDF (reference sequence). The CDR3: CATSRDRNQNRVGYTF. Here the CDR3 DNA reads TGTGCCACCAGCAGAGATAGGAACCAAAACAGGGTCGGCTACACCTTC.

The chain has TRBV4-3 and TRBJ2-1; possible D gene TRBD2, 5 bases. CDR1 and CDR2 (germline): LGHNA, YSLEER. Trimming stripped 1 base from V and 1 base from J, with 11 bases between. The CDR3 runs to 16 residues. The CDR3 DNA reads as TGCGCCAGCAGCCAAGTCCCAGCGGAGTCCTACAATGAGCAGTTCTTC. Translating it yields CASSQVPAESYNEQFF.

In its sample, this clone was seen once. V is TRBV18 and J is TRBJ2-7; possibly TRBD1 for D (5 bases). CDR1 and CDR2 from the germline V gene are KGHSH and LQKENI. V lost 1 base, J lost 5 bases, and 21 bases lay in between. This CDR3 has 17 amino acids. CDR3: CASSPLGLGRVDHEQYF. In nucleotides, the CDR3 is TGTGCCAGCTCACCACTCGGTTTGGGCAGGGTGGACCACGAGCAGTACTTC.

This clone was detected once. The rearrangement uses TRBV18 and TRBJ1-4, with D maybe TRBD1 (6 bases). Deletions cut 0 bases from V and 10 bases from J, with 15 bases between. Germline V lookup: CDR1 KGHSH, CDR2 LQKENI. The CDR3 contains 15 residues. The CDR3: CASSPPSGVTGKLFF. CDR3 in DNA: TGTGCCAGCTCACCACCATCAGGGGTAACGGGAAAACTGTTTTTT.

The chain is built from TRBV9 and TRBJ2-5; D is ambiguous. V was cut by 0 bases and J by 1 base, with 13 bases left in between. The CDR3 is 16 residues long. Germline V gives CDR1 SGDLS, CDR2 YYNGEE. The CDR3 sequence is CASSVDPRRFQETQYF. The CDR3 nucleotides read TGTGCCAGCAGCGTAGACCCCCGTAGATTCCAAGAGACCCAGTACTTC.

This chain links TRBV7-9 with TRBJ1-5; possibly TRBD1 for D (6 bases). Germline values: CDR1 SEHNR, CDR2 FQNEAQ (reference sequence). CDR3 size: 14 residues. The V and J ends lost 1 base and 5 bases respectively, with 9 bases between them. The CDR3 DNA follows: TGTGCCAGCAGCTTAGGTCCAGGGGATCAGCCCCAGCATTTT. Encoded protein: CASSLGPGDQPQHF.

CDR3 region: CASSGQPGAYEQYF. Here the CDR3 DNA reads TGTGCCAGCAGTGGTCAACCGGGTGCCTACGAGCAGTACTTC. The chain carries TRBV6-4 and TRBJ2-7; D remains ambiguous. Per germline, CDR1 MRHNA and CDR2 SNTAGT. CDR3 size: 14 residues. Trimming took 4 bases from V and 2 from J, leaving 12 bases between them.

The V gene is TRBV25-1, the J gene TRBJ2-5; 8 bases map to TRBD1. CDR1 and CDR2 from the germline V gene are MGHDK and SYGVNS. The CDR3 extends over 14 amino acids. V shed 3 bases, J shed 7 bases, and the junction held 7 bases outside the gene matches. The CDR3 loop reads CASSDLTGVGTQYF. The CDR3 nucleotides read TGTGCCAGCAGTGACCTGACAGGGGTGGGGACCCAGTACTTC.

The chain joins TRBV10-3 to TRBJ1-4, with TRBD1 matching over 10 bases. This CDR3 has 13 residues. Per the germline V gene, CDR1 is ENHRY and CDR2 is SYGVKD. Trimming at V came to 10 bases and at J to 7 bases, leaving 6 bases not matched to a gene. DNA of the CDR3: TGTGCCACCGGGGACAGGGGACGTGAAAAACTGTTTTTT. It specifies CATGDRGREKLFF.

In nucleotides, the CDR3 is TGTGCCAGCAGCTTAGCGCTATTACGGGGGGGCAATCAAGAGACCCAGTACTTC. This encodes CASSLALLRGGNQETQYF. The rearrangement uses TRBV7-2 and TRBJ2-5; the match to TRBD2 covers 8 bases. Trimming at V came to 0 bases and at J to 2 bases, leaving 11 bases not matched to a gene. The length of the CDR3 is 18 residues. CDR1 SGHTA and CDR2 FQGNSA come from the germline V gene.